These T cell receptor beta chains were read from a single sample in a study of blood T cell repertoires in COVID-19. Clones were sequenced by immunoSEQ multiplex PCR, and TCRdb holds only the in-frame ones, with some missing. The data contain roughly 190,000 clones, 80% to 90% of them singletons. Material for sequencing was peripheral blood. All receptors come from a human donor in a cohort sampled during active COVID-19. Both conserved end residues are part of each CDR3. Fields, in order: clone size, J gene, V gene, CDR3 length, D gene, CDR3 protein, CDR3 DNA. The D gene is left open where the match is weak. Some rows mark clone size as missing; the rest say once, few, many or name a class of expanded clone.

few	TRBJ1-6	TRBV27	14	-	CASSSGTFGSPLHF	TGTGCCAGCAGTTCCGGGACTTTCGGGTCACCCCTCCACTTT
-	TRBJ2-3	TRBV7-2	15	TRBD2	CASSLSSGNTDTQYF	TGTGCCAGCAGCTTATCTAGCGGAAACACAGATACGCAGTATTTT
-	TRBJ1-5	TRBV3-1/TRBV3-2	17	-	CASSQKPPQGSNQPQHF	TGTGCCAGCAGCCAAAAGCCACCACAGGGATCAAATCAGCCCCAGCATTTT
-	TRBJ2-3	TRBV19	14	-	CASSIQQSTDTQYF	TGTGCCAGTAGTATCCAACAGAGCACAGATACGCAGTATTTT
-	TRBJ1-1	TRBV7-2	14	-	CASSQGYPNTEAFF	TGTGCCAGCAGCCAGGGGTACCCGAACACTGAAGCTTTCTTT
-	TRBJ1-2	TRBV19	16	TRBD1	CASSTTDRGRIGGYTF	TGTGCCAGTAGTACCACGGACAGGGGGCGAATTGGTGGCTACACCTTC
-	TRBJ2-1	TRBV19	16	-	CASRSGGRRGSNEQFF	TGTGCCAGTAGATCCGGCGGTCGCAGGGGTTCCAATGAGCAGTTCTTC
-	TRBJ2-3	TRBV5-1	19	-	CASSLSGDRPEGVTDTQYF	TGCGCCAGCAGCTTGTCTGGGGATAGGCCCGAAGGGGTAACAGATACGCAGTATTTT
-	TRBJ2-2	TRBV9	17	TRBD2	CASSVGGGVANTGELFF	TGTGCCAGCAGCGTAGGCGGGGGGGTGGCGAACACCGGGGAGCTGTTTTTT
-	TRBJ1-2	TRBV29-1	13	-	CSAVGPTGGGYTF	TGCAGCGCCGTGGGCCCAACCGGAGGGGGCTACACCTTC
-	TRBJ2-1	TRBV4-1	18	TRBD2	CASSQNSGGATPYNEQFF	TGCGCCAGCAGCCAAAATTCGGGGGGTGCGACCCCCTACAATGAGCAGTTCTTC
-	TRBJ1-5	TRBV27	15	-	CASSQIQGIGQPQHF	TGTGCCAGCAGCCAGATCCAGGGTATTGGCCAGCCCCAGCATTTT
few	TRBJ1-4	TRBV2	13	-	CASSFTTNEKLFF	TGTGCCAGCAGTTTTACAACTAATGAAAAACTGTTTTTT
-	TRBJ1-2	TRBV27	14	-	CASSLSQGFDGYTF	TGTGCCAGCAGTTTATCGCAGGGCTTCGATGGCTACACCTTC
-	TRBJ1-2	TRBV6-2/TRBV6-3	14	-	CASSSRGTSYGYTF	TGTGCCAGCAGTTCTCGGGGGACGTCCTATGGCTACACCTTC
-	TRBJ1-1	TRBV19	15	-	CASSTQTQVNTEAFF	TGTGCCAGTAGTACTCAAACCCAGGTGAACACTGAAGCTTTCTTT
-	TRBJ2-7	TRBV29-1	13	TRBD2	CSAALAGEGEQYF	TGCAGCGCTGCACTAGCGGGAGAGGGAGAGCAGTACTTC
-	TRBJ2-1	TRBV5-1	15	TRBD2	CASRLAGGRYNEQFF	TGCGCCAGCAGGTTAGCGGGGGGGCGTTACAATGAGCAGTTCTTC
-	TRBJ1-5	TRBV27	13	TRBD1	CASSRDRAQPQHF	TGTGCCAGCAGTCGGGACAGGGCCCAGCCCCAGCATTTT
-	TRBJ2-7	TRBV19	14	-	CASNYKISLGEQYF	TGTGCCAGTAACTACAAAATATCCCTAGGAGAGCAGTACTTC
-	TRBJ2-1	TRBV7-3	14	TRBD2	CASSPGTSYNEQFF	TGTGCCAGCAGCCCCGGGACTAGCTATAATGAGCAGTTCTTC
-	TRBJ2-1	TRBV24-1	15	-	CATSDLHDRRDEQFF	TGTGCCACCAGTGATTTGCACGACAGAAGGGATGAGCAGTTCTTC
-	TRBJ1-6	TRBV6-5	15	-	CASGRGVGSNSPLHF	TGTGCCAGCGGGAGAGGTGTGGGGTCAAATTCACCCCTCCACTTT
-	TRBJ1-2	TRBV3-1/TRBV3-2	15	TRBD1	CASSQPGQGRDGYTF	TGTGCCAGCAGCCAGCCGGGACAGGGGCGCGATGGCTACACCTTC
-	TRBJ2-2	TRBV7-9	14	TRBD1	CASSTGGRTGELFF	TGTGCCAGCAGCACAGGGGGCCGAACCGGGGAGCTGTTTTTT
-	TRBJ1-2	TRBV19	13	TRBD1	CASSIAGQGPYTF	TGTGCCAGTAGTATAGCGGGACAGGGGCCCTACACCTTC
-	TRBJ2-7	TRBV7-2	15	TRBD1	CASSRTGGTPYEQYF	TGTGCCAGCAGCCGGACAGGGGGCACGCCCTACGAGCAGTACTTC
-	TRBJ2-1	TRBV6-2/TRBV6-3	15	TRBD2	CASSSGREGQDEQFF	TGTGCCAGCAGTTCCGGGCGGGAGGGCCAGGATGAGCAGTTCTTC
-	TRBJ1-1	TRBV6-5	15	-	CASSNGFDGDTEAFF	TGTGCCAGCAGTAATGGGTTCGACGGGGACACTGAAGCTTTCTTT
once	TRBJ1-1	TRBV5-6	13	-	CASSLANSAEAFF	TGTGCCAGCAGCTTGGCCAACTCGGCTGAAGCTTTCTTT
-	TRBJ1-1	TRBV4-1	14	-	CASSHSPEDTEAFF	TGCGCCAGCAGCCATAGTCCAGAGGACACTGAAGCTTTCTTT
-	TRBJ2-1	TRBV5-1	17	TRBD1	CASSLGGSATGQGEQFF	TGCGCCAGCAGCTTGGGCGGTTCAGCGACAGGGCAAGGTGAGCAGTTCTTC
-	TRBJ1-2	TRBV5-1	14	TRBD1	CASSSTGQGHGYTF	TGCGCCAGCAGCTCTACGGGACAGGGGCATGGCTACACCTTC
-	TRBJ2-2	TRBV7-7	16	-	CASSLARGGNTGELFF	TGTGCTAGCAGCTTAGCGAGAGGGGGGAACACCGGGGAGCTGTTTTTT
-	TRBJ2-7	TRBV19	14	-	CASSIVGSFHEQYF	TGTGCCAGTAGTATAGTAGGGAGTTTCCACGAGCAGTACTTC
-	TRBJ2-1	TRBV6-6	16	TRBD2	CASSYGLADRYNEQFF	TGTGCCAGCAGTTACGGGCTAGCGGACCGATACAATGAGCAGTTCTTC
-	TRBJ2-3	TRBV7-6	15	-	CASSPTGTRTDTQYF	TGTGCCAGCAGCCCTACAGGGACACGCACAGATACGCAGTATTTT
few	TRBJ2-1	TRBV19	15	-	CATIQRGSSHYEQFF	TGTGCCACTATTCAAAGGGGGAGTTCGCATTATGAGCAGTTCTTC
-	TRBJ1-2	TRBV7-2	14	-	CASSAIALMDSYTF	TGTGCCAGCAGCGCTATTGCGCTAATGGACAGCTACACCTTC
-	TRBJ2-7	TRBV28	15	TRBD1	CASRRDRGYTYEQYF	TGTGCCAGCAGGCGGGACAGGGGTTATACCTACGAGCAGTACTTC
-	TRBJ1-1	TRBV10-3	13	-	CAISGGGEDEAFF	TGTGCCATCAGTGGTGGGGGCGAGGATGAAGCTTTCTTT
-	TRBJ2-4	TRBV19	14	TRBD1	CASRTTGAKNIQYF	TGTGCCAGTAGAACGACAGGGGCCAAAAACATTCAGTACTTC
-	TRBJ2-2	TRBV11-3	15	TRBD1	CASSPGQGNTGELFF	TGTGCCAGCAGCCCGGGACAGGGGAACACCGGGGAGCTGTTTTTT
-	TRBJ2-5	TRBV14	15	-	CASSQGLGVGKTQYF	TGTGCCAGCAGCCAAGGACTCGGGGTAGGAAAGACCCAGTACTTC
-	TRBJ2-4	TRBV2	13	-	CASSVGRKNIQYF	TGTGCCAGCAGTGTGGGCAGAAAAAACATTCAGTACTTC
-	TRBJ2-5	TRBV5-1	16	TRBD2	CASSFEGTSAQETQYF	TGCGCCAGCAGCTTTGAGGGGACTAGCGCCCAAGAGACCCAGTACTTC